The clone carrying this TCR beta chain was picked up many times. The antigen is unknown. MiXCR, applied by TCRdb to the 5' RACE reads, yields one record per CDR3 protein. Counted here are some 5,000 distinct CDR3 sequences, around 7% occurring once; the ten biggest clones make up around 28%. V was cut by 2 bases and J by 3 bases, with 8 bases left in between. CDR1 and CDR2 from the germline V gene are MDHEN and SYDVKM. This CDR3 comprises 14 residues. Stated time point: sample taken at primary tumor resection. This specimen comes from a study of spatial heterogeneity in lung cancer. Study observations and caveats: Tumor mutation count correlated with how many alpha and beta TCRs expanded intratumorally.

This specimen consisted of lung tumor tissue, obtained at surgery. This receptor was identified in a female donor with early-stage non-small cell lung cancer. V and J are TRBV28 and TRBJ2-1; D not resolved. The CDR3 protein is CASSLIDFYNEQFF. CDR3 DNA sequence: TGTGCCAGCAGTTTAATAGATTTCTACAATGAGCAGTTCTTC.